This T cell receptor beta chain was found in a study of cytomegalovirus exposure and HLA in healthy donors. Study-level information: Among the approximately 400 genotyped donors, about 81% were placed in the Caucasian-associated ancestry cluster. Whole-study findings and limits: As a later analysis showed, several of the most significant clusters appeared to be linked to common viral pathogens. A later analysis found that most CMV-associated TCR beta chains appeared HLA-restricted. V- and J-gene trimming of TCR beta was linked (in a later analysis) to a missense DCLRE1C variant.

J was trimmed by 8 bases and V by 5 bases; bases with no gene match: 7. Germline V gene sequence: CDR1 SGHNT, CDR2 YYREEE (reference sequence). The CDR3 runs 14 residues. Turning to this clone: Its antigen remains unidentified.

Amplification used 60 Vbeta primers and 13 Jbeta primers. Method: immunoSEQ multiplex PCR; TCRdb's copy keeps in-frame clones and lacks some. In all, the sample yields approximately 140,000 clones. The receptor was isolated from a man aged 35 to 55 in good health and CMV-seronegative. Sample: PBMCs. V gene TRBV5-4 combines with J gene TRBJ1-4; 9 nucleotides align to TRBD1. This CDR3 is CASSYRGRGEKLFF. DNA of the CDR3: TGTGCCAGCAGTTACAGGGGGCGCGGCGAAAAACTGTTTTTT.